A selection of T cell receptor beta chains follows, all from one sample in a study of vaccination and CD4 T cells after COVID-19. TCRdb re-derived calls from the PCR reads in MiXCR, one entry per CDR3 protein. The data show about 20,000 distinct CDR3 sequences, approximately 33% seen once. Their cognate antigens are unknown. Source: CD4+ T cells from blood, cultured in vitro, taken about 7 months after SARS-CoV-2 vaccination. The receptors shown here come from a human donor who had recovered from COVID-19. Each CDR3 is given with its conserved first and last residue. A D gene is named only where the DNA matches it firmly. Not every row has a clone size; where given, it reads once, few, many or a size class.

cdr3_nt cdr3_aa j_call v_call clone_size d_call
TGCAGTGCTAGCAGTCCGGGCCCAAGGATCTACGAGCAGTACTTC CSASSPGPRIYEQYF TRBJ2-7 TRBV20-1 NA NA
TGCGCCAGCAGCTTGCAGGGAGTGGGCATTCAGTACTTC CASSLQGVGIQYF TRBJ2-4 TRBV5-1 NA NA
TGTGCCAGCAGTGAAGCATTACTCGGACAAGAGACCCAGTACTTC CASSEALLGQETQYF TRBJ2-5 TRBV6-1 once NA
TGTGCCACCAAAGGGCCTGAAGTGGACTACGAGCAGTACTTC CATKGPEVDYEQYF TRBJ2-7 TRBV10-3 NA NA
TGTGCCAGCAGCAACGGACAGGGTCCCAACGAGCAGTACTTC CASSNGQGPNEQYF TRBJ2-7 TRBV21-1 few NA
TGTGCCACCAGCAGAGAACAGGCCAACTCCTACGAGCAGTACTTC CATSREQANSYEQYF TRBJ2-7 TRBV15 few NA
TGTGCCAGCAGCTTATCCAGGGGTGTACGCAATGAGCAGTTCTTC CASSLSRGVRNEQFF TRBJ2-1 TRBV7-2 NA NA
TGTGCCAGCAACCACGCTGCGACTACCTCCTACAATGAGCAGTTCTTC CASNHAATTSYNEQFF TRBJ2-1 TRBV7-2 NA NA
TGTGCCATCAGTGAGTCGGGAACAGGACCTAACTATGGCTACACCTTC CAISESGTGPNYGYTF TRBJ1-2 TRBV10-3 NA NA
TGTGCCTGGACACTGGGACAGGGCCTCCAAGAGACCCAGTACTTC CAWTLGQGLQETQYF TRBJ2-5 TRBV30 NA TRBD1
TGTGCCACCAGCAGGGACGGACAGGGGTACTATGGCTACACCTTC CATSRDGQGYYGYTF TRBJ1-2 TRBV15 few TRBD1
TGTGCCAGCTCACCAACGAAGAACACTGAAGCTTTCTTT CASSPTKNTEAFF TRBJ1-1 TRBV18 NA NA
TGTGCCAGTACGGGACAGGGGTATATGAATTCACCCCTCCACTTT CASTGQGYMNSPLHF TRBJ1-6 TRBV2 NA TRBD1
TGTGCCAGCAGCTTAGCTGGGTCCGGTCACTATGGCTACACCTTC CASSLAGSGHYGYTF TRBJ1-2 TRBV7-2 few NA
TGTGCCAGCAGTTTGGCGGACACAGATACGCAGTATTTT CASSLADTDTQYF TRBJ2-3 TRBV28 few NA
TGTGCCAGCACGAAATTTACAGGGAACACTGAAGCTTTCTTT CASTKFTGNTEAFF TRBJ1-1 TRBV5-4 few NA
TGTGCCTGGAGTGCGGGACAGTCCTTCTACGAGCAGTACTTC CAWSAGQSFYEQYF TRBJ2-7 TRBV30 NA TRBD1
TGCAGTGCTAGAACCCCTAGGGAACAGACTCGTAGTGAAGCTTTCTTT CSARTPREQTRSEAFF TRBJ1-1 TRBV20-1 few NA
TGTGCCAGTAGTATGGAAATATATAGCTACAATGAGCAGTTCTTC CASSMEIYSYNEQFF TRBJ2-1 TRBV19 NA NA
TGCAGTGCTAGAGACACCGGGACAGCATTATATGGCTACACCTTC CSARDTGTALYGYTF TRBJ1-2 TRBV20-1 few TRBD1
TGCAGCGTTGAAAGCGGGAGCCAAGAGACCCAGTACTTC CSVESGSQETQYF TRBJ2-5 TRBV29-1 few TRBD2
TGTGCCAGTAGTACATGGGTGAGTTCCTACGAGCAGTACTTC CASSTWVSSYEQYF TRBJ2-7 TRBV19 NA NA
TGTGCCACCAGTGATTTGACTAGCGGCGGGGAGCTGTTTTTT CATSDLTSGGELFF TRBJ2-2 TRBV24-1 NA TRBD2
TGCAGTGCTCCACCCGGGACAGGCGACAATGAGCAGTTCTTC CSAPPGTGDNEQFF TRBJ2-1 TRBV20-1 few TRBD1
TGCAGTGCTCCGCGGGAGGGGTTAGAGGAGCAGTACTTC CSAPREGLEEQYF TRBJ2-7 TRBV20-1 few TRBD2
TGTGCCAGCAGTTCTGGGGGTTTAGGTACGCAGTATTTT CASSSGGLGTQYF TRBJ2-3 TRBV12-3/TRBV12-4 NA NA
TGTGCCAGCAGCCGACAGGGCAATGAGCAGTTCTTC CASSRQGNEQFF TRBJ2-1 TRBV6-1 NA TRBD1
TGTGCCTGGAGTATGGGACCGATGAACACTGAAGCTTTCTTT CAWSMGPMNTEAFF TRBJ1-1 TRBV30 NA NA
TGTGCCAGCAGCCCTAGCGGCTTCTCCTACGAGCAGTACTTC CASSPSGFSYEQYF TRBJ2-7 TRBV6-1 NA TRBD2
TGTGCCAGCAGCTTATCTTTCGGGGGGGAGACCCAGTACTTC CASSLSFGGETQYF TRBJ2-5 TRBV7-2 NA TRBD2
TGTGCCAGCAGCTCGGGACAGGGTAATGAGCAGTTCTTC CASSSGQGNEQFF TRBJ2-1 TRBV6-8 few TRBD1
TGTGCCAGCAGCAACATAGGGGGCGCGGGTCAGCCCCAGCATTTT CASSNIGGAGQPQHF TRBJ1-5 TRBV7-2 few TRBD1
TGTGCCAGCAGCCCGACTACCAGGGATTTTGGGATCACAGATACGCAGTATTTT CASSPTTRDFGITDTQYF TRBJ2-3 TRBV7-9 NA NA
TGTGCCAGCAGCTTAGTGGGCGGCGACACAGATACGCAGTATTTT CASSLVGGDTDTQYF TRBJ2-3 TRBV7-2 NA NA
TGTGCCAGCAGGCGGCCGGGACAGGGTAGGAACGAGCAGTACTTC CASRRPGQGRNEQYF TRBJ2-7 TRBV6-1 NA TRBD1